This T cell receptor (beta chain) was obtained from a study of T-cell memory formation after mild COVID-19. TCRdb called the 5' RACE reads again in MiXCR, with one record for every CDR3 protein. The top ten clones hold 7.5% to 10% of a sample with around 400,000 distinct CDR3 sequences, 24% of them seen once. Germline values: CDR1 MNHEY, CDR2 SMNVEV (reference sequence). J gave up 2 bases and V 3 bases, and 0 bases lay outside the gene matches. This CDR3 is built from 14 residues. Material: PBMCs or a T cell subset sorted from them (not recorded which). The rearrangement uses TRBV27 and TRBJ2-1; 8 bases agree with TRBD2. The TCR comes from an adult woman who had mild COVID-19 (a few samples of this study predate the infection). Cell type and time point are not known. The CDR3 DNA reads as TGTGCCAGCAGTTTCGGGGGGGCCTACAATGAGCAGTTCTTC. Its protein product is CASSFGGAYNEQFF.